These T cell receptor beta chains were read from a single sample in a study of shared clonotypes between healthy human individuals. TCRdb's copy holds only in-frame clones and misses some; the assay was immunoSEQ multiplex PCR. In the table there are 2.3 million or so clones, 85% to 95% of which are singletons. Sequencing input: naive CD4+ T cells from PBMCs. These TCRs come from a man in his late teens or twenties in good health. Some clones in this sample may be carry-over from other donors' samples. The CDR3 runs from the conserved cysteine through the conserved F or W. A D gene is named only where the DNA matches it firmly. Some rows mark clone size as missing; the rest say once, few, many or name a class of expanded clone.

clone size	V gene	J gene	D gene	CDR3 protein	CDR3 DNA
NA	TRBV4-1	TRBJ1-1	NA	CASSQPFSENTEAFF	TGCGCCAGCAGCCAACCTTTCTCTGAGAACACTGAAGCTTTCTTT
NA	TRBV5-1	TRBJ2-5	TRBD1	CASSLGDRAQETQYF	TGCGCCAGCAGCTTGGGGGACAGAGCACAAGAGACCCAGTACTTC
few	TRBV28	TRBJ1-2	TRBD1	CASSSGQNYGYTF	TGTGCCAGCAGTTCGGGACAGAACTATGGCTACACCTTC
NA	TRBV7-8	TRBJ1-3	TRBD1	CASSPRNRGSGNTIYF	TGTGCCAGCAGCCCCCGAAACAGGGGGTCTGGAAACACCATATATTTT
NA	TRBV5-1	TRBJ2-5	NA	CASSSGGRETQYF	TGCGCCAGCAGCTCGGGCGGACGGGAGACCCAGTACTTC
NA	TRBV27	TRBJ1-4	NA	CASSPRSNEKLFF	TGTGCCAGCAGCCCCCGGTCTAATGAAAAACTGTTTTTT
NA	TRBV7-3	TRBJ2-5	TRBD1	CASSSTGGETQYF	TGTGCCAGCAGCTCGACAGGGGGAGAGACCCAGTACTTC
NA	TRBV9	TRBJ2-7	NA	CASSVGETLLYEQYF	TGTGCCAGCAGCGTGGGGGAGACCTTGCTTTACGAGCAGTACTTC
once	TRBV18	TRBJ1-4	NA	CASSPLGINEKLFF	TGTGCCAGCTCACCACTGGGAATCAATGAAAAACTGTTTTTT
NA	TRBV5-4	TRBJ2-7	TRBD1	CASSGWDSSYEQYF	TGTGCCAGCAGCGGGTGGGACAGCTCCTACGAGCAGTACTTC
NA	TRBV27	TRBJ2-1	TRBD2	CASSARDYRYNEQFF	TGTGCCAGCAGTGCCCGGGACTATCGGTACAATGAGCAGTTCTTC
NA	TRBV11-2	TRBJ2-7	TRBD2	CASSLMASGGSYEQYF	TGTGCCAGCAGCTTAATGGCTAGCGGGGGCTCCTACGAGCAGTACTTC
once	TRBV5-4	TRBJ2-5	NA	CASSLRETQYF	TGTGCCAGCAGCCTCCGAGAGACCCAGTACTTC
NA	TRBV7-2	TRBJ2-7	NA	CASSLGQSGRYEQYF	TGTGCCAGCAGCTTAGGACAGTCTGGCAGATACGAGCAGTACTTC
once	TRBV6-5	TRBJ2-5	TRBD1	CASSLTGFQETQYF	TGTGCCAGCAGCCTGACAGGGTTCCAAGAGACCCAGTACTTC
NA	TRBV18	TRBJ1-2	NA	CASSPAEGYGYTF	TGTGCCAGTTCACCGGCAGAAGGCTATGGCTACACCTTC
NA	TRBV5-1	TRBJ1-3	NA	CASSLDSSGNTIYF	TGCGCCAGCAGCTTGGACTCCTCTGGAAACACCATATATTTT
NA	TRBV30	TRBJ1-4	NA	CAWTAVRAGKKLFF	TGTGCCTGGACCGCCGTAAGGGCGGGAAAAAAACTGTTTTTT
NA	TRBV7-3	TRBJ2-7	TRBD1	CASSSFTGGMDEQYF	TGTGCCAGCAGTTCATTTACAGGGGGCATGGACGAGCAGTACTTC
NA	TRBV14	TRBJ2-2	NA	CASSQYVATGELFF	TGTGCCAGCAGCCAATATGTAGCCACCGGGGAGCTGTTTTTT
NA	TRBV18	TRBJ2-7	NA	CASSPITGGSSYEQYF	TGTGCCAGCTCACCAATTACAGGAGGGAGCTCCTACGAGCAGTACTTC
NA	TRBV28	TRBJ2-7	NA	CASRPWAGAPSEQYF	TGTGCCAGCAGACCCTGGGCGGGGGCGCCAAGCGAGCAGTACTTC
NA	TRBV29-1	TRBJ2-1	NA	CSVEGDSYNEQFF	TGCAGCGTTGAAGGGGACTCCTACAATGAGCAGTTCTTC
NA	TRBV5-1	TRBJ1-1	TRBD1	CASSQGGTEAFF	TGCGCCAGCAGCCAGGGGGGCACTGAAGCTTTCTTT
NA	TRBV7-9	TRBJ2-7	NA	CASSSWRGQGSYEQYF	TGTGCCAGCAGCTCATGGCGGGGGCAGGGGTCCTACGAGCAGTACTTC
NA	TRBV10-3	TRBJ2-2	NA	CAIGRATRPGELFF	TGTGCCATCGGTCGTGCTACACGACCGGGGGAGCTGTTTTTT
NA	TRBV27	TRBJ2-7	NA	CASSPMRPLSNEQYF	TGTGCCAGCAGTCCCATGCGGCCGTTAAGCAACGAGCAGTACTTC
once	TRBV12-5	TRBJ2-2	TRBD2	CASGPATSVGTGELFF	TGTGCTAGTGGTCCCGCCACTAGCGTTGGCACCGGGGAGCTGTTTTTT
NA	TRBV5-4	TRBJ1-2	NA	CASSLGGSYNYGYTF	TGTGCCAGCAGCTTAGGGGGGTCCTATAACTATGGCTACACCTTC
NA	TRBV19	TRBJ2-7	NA	CASSGRLDSSYEQYF	TGTGCCAGTAGTGGCCGACTTGACAGCTCCTACGAGCAGTACTTC
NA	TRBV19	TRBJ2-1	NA	CASSIVSHNEQFF	TGTGCCAGTAGTATAGTCAGCCACAATGAGCAGTTCTTC
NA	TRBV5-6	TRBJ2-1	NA	CASSAPTAYNEQFF	TGTGCCAGCAGCGCACCAACAGCCTACAATGAGCAGTTCTTC
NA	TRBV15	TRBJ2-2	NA	CATSRDTGKNTGELFF	TGTGCCACCAGCAGAGATACAGGGAAGAACACCGGGGAGCTGTTTTTT
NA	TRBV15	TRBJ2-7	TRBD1	CATSHPGQGYEQYF	TGTGCCACCAGCCATCCGGGACAGGGTTATGAGCAGTACTTC
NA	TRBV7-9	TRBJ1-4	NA	CASSLGAGASTNEKLFF	TGTGCCAGCAGCTTAGGGGCAGGGGCCTCAACTAATGAAAAACTGTTTTTT
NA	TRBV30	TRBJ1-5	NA	CAWSLGHQPQHF	TGTGCCTGGAGCCTGGGGCATCAGCCCCAGCATTTT
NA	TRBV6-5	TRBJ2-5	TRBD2	CATAKKREGLETQYF	TGTGCCACTGCAAAGAAGCGGGAGGGCCTCGAGACCCAGTACTTC
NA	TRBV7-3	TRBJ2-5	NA	CASSQQPVRYAISVAETQYF	TGTGCCAGCAGCCAGCAGCCGGTGAGATACGCGATTTCCGTTGCAGAGACCCAGTACTTC
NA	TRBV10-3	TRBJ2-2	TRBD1	CAISPGQGTGELFF	TGTGCCATCAGCCCGGGACAGGGCACCGGGGAGCTGTTTTTT
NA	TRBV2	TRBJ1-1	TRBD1	CASRTGQGGNTEAFF	TGTGCCAGCAGGACGGGACAGGGTGGGAACACTGAAGCTTTCTTT
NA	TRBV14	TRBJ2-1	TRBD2	CASSQVRASGRVRSSYNEQFF	TGTGCCAGCAGCCAAGTGAGGGCTAGCGGGAGAGTACGGAGCTCCTACAATGAGCAGTTCTTC
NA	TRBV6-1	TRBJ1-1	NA	CASSERRQSEAFF	TGTGCCAGCAGTGAAAGGCGACAGAGTGAAGCTTTCTTT
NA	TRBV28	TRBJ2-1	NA	CASIVTGRRLEQFF	TGTGCCAGCATAGTGACTGGGCGCCGCCTTGAGCAGTTCTTC
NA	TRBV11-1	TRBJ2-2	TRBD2	CASSRRSGRYTGELFF	TGTGCCAGCAGCCGGAGGAGCGGGAGGTACACCGGGGAGCTGTTTTTT
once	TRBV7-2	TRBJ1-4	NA	CASSFPTAMGPTPVEKLFF	TGTGCCAGCAGCTTTCCCACTGCCATGGGACCTACTCCCGTCGAAAAACTGTTTTTT